The 12 T cell receptor beta chains below all came from one sample that was sequenced in a study of blood T cell repertoires in COVID-19. The method was immunoSEQ multiplex PCR; TCRdb's version includes in-frame clones alone and lacks a portion of them. This sample carries about 370,000 clones, 75% to 90% of them seen once, and the ten largest clones take approximately 1%. Specimen: PBMCs or T cells enriched from blood (not recorded which). The source is a man between 18 and 29 years old who had recovered from COVID-19.

The chain employs TRBV5-1 and TRBJ1-1; TRBD1 agrees at 8 bases. V shed 1 base, J shed 0 bases, and the junction held 2 bases outside the gene matches. Germline V gene data show CDR1 as SGHRS and CDR2 as YFSETQ. This CDR3 has 15 amino acids. The CDR3 sequence: CASSLLQGVNTEAFF. CDR3 DNA sequence: TGCGCCAGCAGCTTGTTACAGGGGGTGAACACTGAAGCTTTCTTT. Combining the CDR3 with reference TRBV5-1 and TRBJ1-1 gives the whole variable domain KAGVTQTPRYLIKTRGQQVTLSCSPISGHRSVSWYQQTPGQGLQFLFEYFSETQRNKGNFPGRFSGRQFSNSRSEMNVSTLELGDSALYLCASSLLQGVNTEAFFGQGTRLTVV.

This sequence joins TRBV18 and TRBJ1-6, with TRBD1 identical over 9 bases. The CDR3 is made up of 16 amino acids. Germline V CDR1 and CDR2: KGHSH, LQKENI. The J segment lost 8 bases and the V segment lost 3 bases, leaving 8 bases of the junction unmatched. CDR3 sequence: CASSPSLGQGYSPLHF. DNA of the CDR3: TGTGCCAGCTCACCTAGCCTGGGACAGGGTTATTCACCCCTCCACTTT.

This chain uses TRBV11-3 with TRBJ2-1; the match to TRBD1 covers 9 bases. The trim removed 4 bases at V and 0 bases at J, leaving 16 bases unmatched. Germline V lookup: CDR1 SGHNT, CDR2 YENEEA. This CDR3 region has 20 residues. CDR3 nucleotides: TGTGCCAGCAGCTCCTTCAAGGCCCGGGACAGGGCTAGCTCCTACAATGAGCAGTTCTTC. This codes for CASSSFKARDRASSYNEQFF.

This chain connects TRBV5-4 to TRBJ2-7; D is possibly TRBD1 (7 bases). Germline loops: CDR1 SGHNT, CDR2 YYREEE (reference sequence). This CDR3 is built from 14 residues. The V gene lost 1 base and the J gene lost 7 bases, with 15 bases spanning the gap. CDR3 in amino acids: CASSLPGGLKEQYF. The CDR3 nucleotides are TGTGCCAGCAGCTTGCCAGGGGGGCTTAAGGAGCAGTACTTC.

On this clone itself: At the DNA level, this CDR3 is encoded by other sequences in the same sample as well. The genes are TRBV28 and TRBJ1-5, with 8 positions matching TRBD1. With V trimmed by 4 bases and J by 2 bases, 1 base remained unmatched. In germline, CDR1 is MDHEN, CDR2 SYDVKM. There are 14 residues in the CDR3. CDR3 coding DNA: TGTGCCAGCAGTTCGGGACAGGGCAATCAGCCCCAGCATTTT. It encodes CASSSGQGNQPQHF.

The chain combines TRBV5-6 with TRBJ2-1; 12 bases line up with TRBD2. The germline gives CDR1 SGHDT, CDR2 YYEEEE. Germline trimming cut 2 bases from V and 1 base from J; bases unmatched to any gene: 4. CDR3 length: 17 residues. The CDR3 loop reads CASSFASGGASYNEQFF. CDR3 bases: TGTGCCAGCAGCTTCGCTAGCGGGGGGGCTTCCTACAATGAGCAGTTCTTC.

This clone came up once. This CDR3 reads CASSQISSSGNTIYF. The CDR3 coding sequence is TGTGCCAGCAGCCAAATCTCGAGCTCTGGAAACACCATATATTTT. The chain joins TRBV3-1 (or the pseudogene TRBV3-2) to TRBJ1-3; D gene unclear. CDR1 is LGHDT, CDR2 YNNKEL, per germline (reference sequence). Trimming left V 2 bases short and J 0 bases short, with 8 bases between. The CDR3 runs 15 residues.

This CDR3 is CASSFAGTSGNNEQFF. The CDR3, as DNA: TGTGCCAGCAGCTTTGCCGGGACTAGCGGGAACAATGAGCAGTTCTTC. V gene TRBV5-6 combines with J gene TRBJ2-1; 13 bases match TRBD2. The CDR3 is 16 residues long. CDR1 is SGHDT and CDR2 is YYEEEE in the germline V gene. Trimming cost V 2 bases and J 5 bases; bases outside gene matches: 4.

The rearrangement uses TRBV4-2 and TRBJ2-1; TRBD1 matches 8 bases. CDR3 length equals 21 residues. Trimming removed 7 bases from V and 3 bases from J; junction bases left unmatched: 26. The germline gives CDR1 LGHNA, CDR2 YNFKEQ. This CDR3 is CASTRDRTLVDTGVGYNEQFF. The CDR3 DNA reads as TGTGCCAGCACCCGGGACAGGACTCTGGTTGATACAGGGGTCGGCTACAATGAGCAGTTCTTC.

The V gene is TRBV27, the J gene TRBJ1-6, with 7 bases aligning to TRBD1. The germline V gene has CDR1 MNHEY and CDR2 SMNVEV (reference sequence). This CDR3 has 15 amino acids. J gave up 7 bases and V 6 bases, and 9 bases lay outside the gene matches. The CDR3 DNA is TGTGCCAGCAGGTACACCGGGACAGAGAATTCACCCCTCCACTTT. Translated: CASRYTGTENSPLHF.

CDR3 in amino acids: CASSSLGGGGYGYTF. CDR3 sequence (DNA): TGTGCCAGCAGCTCCCTGGGGGGAGGGGGCTATGGCTACACCTTC. This chain uses TRBV11-2 with TRBJ1-2; the D gene is possibly TRBD1 (6 bases). With 4 bases removed from V and 4 bases from J, the gap between germline ends came to 16 bases. Looked up from germline, CDR1 is SGHAT and CDR2 is FQNNGV. The length of the CDR3 is 15 residues.

The chain has TRBV11-2 and TRBJ2-7, with 8 bases aligning to TRBD1. CDR1 and CDR2 (germline): SGHAT, FQNNGV. V dropped 3 bases and J dropped 5; count of bases not matched to a gene: 6. The CDR3 is 14 amino acids. CDR3 sequence reads: CASSFWQGADEQYF. The CDR3 region has the DNA TGTGCCAGCAGCTTCTGGCAGGGGGCTGACGAGCAGTACTTC.